The 3 T cell receptor beta chains below come from one sample, sequenced in a study of cytomegalovirus exposure and HLA in healthy donors. With 60 Vbeta and 13 Jbeta primers, the PCR was carried out. TCRdb's table, derived via immunoSEQ multiplex PCR, lists solely in-frame clones and lacks some. This sample has over 150,000 clones; 60% to 80% occur once, and the top ten carry roughly 2.8%. Sequencing used PBMCs. The receptors originated from a woman between 40 and 50 years old in good health and CMV-seropositive.

The CDR3: CASKGPGQGDGYTF. CDR3 bases: TGTGCCAGCAAGGGACCGGGACAGGGGGATGGCTACACCTTC. This sequence joins TRBV6-5 and TRBJ1-2; 11 bases agree with TRBD1. Germline values: CDR1 MNHEY, CDR2 SVGAGI. The ends lost 7 bases at V and 6 bases at J; junction bases unmatched: 7. The length of the CDR3 is 14 residues.

This clone showed up just a few times. The chain has TRBV2 and TRBJ2-2; possible D gene TRBD2, 6 bases. CDR3 size: 14 residues. V lost 8 bases and J lost 2, with 12 bases in between. The germline V gene encodes CDR1 SNHLY and CDR2 FYNNEI. This CDR3 is CASSREVNTGELFF. CDR3 nucleotides: TGTGCCAGCTCGAGGGAGGTCAACACCGGGGAGCTGTTTTTT.

This chain's CDR3 is CASSLSSGRSYEQYF. The CDR3 nucleotides are TGTGCCAGCAGTTTATCAAGCGGGAGGTCCTACGAGCAGTACTTC. The J gene is TRBJ2-7, the V gene TRBV27, with TRBD2 identical over 9 bases. V dropped 0 bases and J dropped 1; count of bases not matched to a gene: 1. From germline, CDR1 is MNHEY and CDR2 SMNVEV (reference sequence). CDR3 length: 15 residues.